These T cell receptor beta chains were read from a single sample in a study of cytomegalovirus exposure and HLA in healthy donors. Clones were read by immunoSEQ multiplex PCR, and TCRdb kept only the in-frame ones, dropping some. Of 43,000 or so clones listed, 64% are singletons. Specimen: PBMCs. Receptors originate from a human donor in good health. CDR3s include the opening cysteine and the closing phenylalanine or tryptophan. Fields, in order: J gene, clone size, D gene, V gene, CDR3 protein, CDR3 DNA. The D gene is left open where the match is weak. Clone size, where shown, is once, few, many, or a class for clones that have expanded.

J gene: TRBJ1-4
clone size: .
D gene: .
V gene: TRBV1
CDR3 protein: CTSSQDGDSVFF
CDR3 DNA: TGCACCAGCAGCCAAGACGGAGACAGTGTATTTTTT

J gene: TRBJ2-2
clone size: .
D gene: TRBD2
V gene: TRBV11-2
CDR3 protein: CASSRLAESTGELFF
CDR3 DNA: TGTGCCAGCAGCCGACTAGCGGAGTCCACCGGGGAGCTGTTTTTT

J gene: TRBJ1-2
clone size: .
D gene: .
V gene: TRBV28
CDR3 protein: CASGRLDANYGYTF
CDR3 DNA: TGTGCCAGCGGTAGACTGGATGCTAACTATGGCTACACCTTC

J gene: TRBJ2-1
clone size: .
D gene: TRBD1
V gene: TRBV11-3
CDR3 protein: CASSPWTGYHEQFF
CDR3 DNA: TGTGCCAGCAGTCCTTGGACAGGGTATCACGAGCAGTTCTTC

J gene: TRBJ1-2
clone size: few
D gene: TRBD1
V gene: TRBV7-2
CDR3 protein: CASSFPGTGGGYTF
CDR3 DNA: TGTGCCAGCAGCTTCCCAGGGACAGGGGGTGGCTACACCTTC

J gene: TRBJ1-2
clone size: few
D gene: TRBD1
V gene: TRBV4-3
CDR3 protein: CASSQRDRGLYGYTF
CDR3 DNA: TGCGCCAGCAGCCAAAGGGACAGGGGCCTTTATGGCTACACCTTC

J gene: TRBJ1-6
clone size: .
D gene: TRBD1
V gene: TRBV5-1
CDR3 protein: CASSPGTGTNSPLHF
CDR3 DNA: TGCGCCAGCAGCCCCGGGACAGGGACTAATTCACCCCTCCACTTT

J gene: TRBJ1-5
clone size: .
D gene: .
V gene: TRBV18
CDR3 protein: CASSPHSGEPQHF
CDR3 DNA: TGTGCCAGCTCACCTCATTCAGGGGAGCCCCAGCATTTT

J gene: TRBJ2-1
clone size: few
D gene: .
V gene: TRBV10-2
CDR3 protein: CASSDRTAYNEQFF
CDR3 DNA: TGCGCCAGCAGTGACCGGACAGCGTACAATGAGCAGTTCTTC

J gene: TRBJ1-2
clone size: .
D gene: TRBD1
V gene: TRBV5-4
CDR3 protein: CASSLVPGQKTNYGYTF
CDR3 DNA: TGTGCCAGCAGCTTGGTTCCGGGACAGAAAACTAACTATGGCTACACCTTC

J gene: TRBJ2-2
clone size: few
D gene: TRBD1
V gene: TRBV5-4
CDR3 protein: CASSPGQVANTGELFF
CDR3 DNA: TGTGCCAGCAGCCCCGGACAGGTCGCGAACACCGGGGAGCTGTTTTTT

J gene: TRBJ2-7
clone size: .
D gene: TRBD2
V gene: TRBV9
CDR3 protein: CASSPGLAGREQYF
CDR3 DNA: TGTGCCAGCAGCCCGGGACTAGCGGGGAGGGAGCAGTACTTC

J gene: TRBJ1-3
clone size: few
D gene: .
V gene: TRBV6-5
CDR3 protein: CASTLSSGSSTTIYF
CDR3 DNA: TGTGCCAGCACCCTGTCTTCTGGGAGCTCAACAACCATATATTTT

J gene: TRBJ2-1
clone size: .
D gene: .
V gene: TRBV7-9
CDR3 protein: CASSPFYNEQFF
CDR3 DNA: TGTGCCAGCAGCCCCTTCTACAATGAGCAGTTCTTC

J gene: TRBJ1-2
clone size: .
D gene: .
V gene: TRBV5-4
CDR3 protein: CASSLVGSRRYTF
CDR3 DNA: TGTGCCAGCAGCTTGGTCGGGTCCCGTCGCTACACCTTC

J gene: TRBJ1-2
clone size: .
D gene: .
V gene: TRBV4-3
CDR3 protein: CASSQDEHNNYGYTF
CDR3 DNA: TGCGCCAGCAGCCAAGATGAACACAATAACTATGGCTACACCTTC

J gene: TRBJ2-7
clone size: .
D gene: .
V gene: TRBV6-5
CDR3 protein: CASRFDRMTYEQYF
CDR3 DNA: TGTGCCAGCAGATTCGACAGGATGACCTACGAGCAGTACTTC

J gene: TRBJ1-2
clone size: .
D gene: TRBD1
V gene: TRBV19
CDR3 protein: CASSAGQFGYTF
CDR3 DNA: TGTGCCAGTAGTGCGGGACAGTTTGGCTACACCTTC

J gene: TRBJ2-4
clone size: .
D gene: .
V gene: TRBV5-4
CDR3 protein: CASSNDDNLAKNIQYF
CDR3 DNA: TGTGCCAGCAGCAACGACGACAACCTAGCCAAAAACATTCAGTACTTC

J gene: TRBJ2-7
clone size: once
D gene: TRBD1
V gene: TRBV5-4
CDR3 protein: CASSSMTGEDSYEQYF
CDR3 DNA: TGTGCCAGCAGCTCGATGACAGGGGAGGATAGCTACGAGCAGTACTTC

J gene: TRBJ2-7
clone size: .
D gene: .
V gene: TRBV7-2
CDR3 protein: CASSRNGAYEQYF
CDR3 DNA: TGTGCCAGCAGCCGTAACGGTGCCTACGAGCAGTACTTC

J gene: TRBJ2-1
clone size: .
D gene: TRBD1
V gene: TRBV7-7
CDR3 protein: CASSLLTGGSDEQFF
CDR3 DNA: TGTGCTAGCAGCCTATTGACAGGGGGTAGCGATGAGCAGTTCTTC

J gene: TRBJ1-2
clone size: .
D gene: .
V gene: TRBV5-1
CDR3 protein: CASSLDPGTRYTF
CDR3 DNA: TGCGCCAGCAGCTTGGATCCAGGGACACGCTACACCTTC

J gene: TRBJ2-1
clone size: .
D gene: TRBD1
V gene: TRBV7-2
CDR3 protein: CASSLGWGQGYNEQFF
CDR3 DNA: TGTGCCAGCAGCTTAGGTTGGGGACAGGGCTACAATGAGCAGTTCTTC

J gene: TRBJ2-3
clone size: few
D gene: .
V gene: TRBV27
CDR3 protein: CASSEWSTQYF
CDR3 DNA: TGTGCCAGCAGCGAATGGAGTACGCAGTATTTT

J gene: TRBJ1-2
clone size: .
D gene: .
V gene: TRBV20-1
CDR3 protein: CSARTQGTYTF
CDR3 DNA: TGCAGTGCTAGGACACAGGGTACCTACACCTTC

J gene: TRBJ2-7
clone size: .
D gene: .
V gene: TRBV5-1
CDR3 protein: CASSLEGEVGEQYF
CDR3 DNA: TGCGCCAGCAGCTTGGAAGGGGAGGTCGGCGAGCAGTACTTC

J gene: TRBJ1-2
clone size: .
D gene: TRBD1
V gene: TRBV6-1
CDR3 protein: CASKDRGGGVYGYTF
CDR3 DNA: TGTGCCAGCAAGGACAGGGGAGGAGGTGTCTATGGCTACACCTTC

J gene: TRBJ1-5
clone size: .
D gene: TRBD1
V gene: TRBV19
CDR3 protein: CASSPSRDRGQPQHF
CDR3 DNA: TGTGCCAGTAGCCCCTCCAGGGACAGGGGGCAGCCCCAGCATTTT

J gene: TRBJ1-4
clone size: .
D gene: .
V gene: TRBV4-3
CDR3 protein: CASSRRFGRGKTATNEKLFF
CDR3 DNA: TGCGCCAGCAGCCGTCGCTTTGGGAGGGGAAAAACTGCAACTAATGAAAAACTGTTTTTT

J gene: TRBJ1-1
clone size: .
D gene: TRBD1
V gene: TRBV11-2
CDR3 protein: CASGFPRGENTEAFF
CDR3 DNA: TGTGCCAGCGGCTTCCCCAGGGGGGAGAACACTGAAGCTTTCTTT

J gene: TRBJ2-3
clone size: .
D gene: .
V gene: TRBV15
CDR3 protein: CATSRGRAGESDTQYF
CDR3 DNA: TGTGCCACCAGCAGAGGCAGGGCAGGGGAATCAGATACGCAGTATTTT

J gene: TRBJ1-2
clone size: .
D gene: .
V gene: TRBV7-2
CDR3 protein: CASSPRTATYGYTF
CDR3 DNA: TGTGCCAGCAGCCCTAGGACAGCTACTTATGGCTACACCTTC

J gene: TRBJ2-5
clone size: .
D gene: TRBD1
V gene: TRBV4-2
CDR3 protein: CASSQWDRGQETQYF
CDR3 DNA: TGTGCCAGCAGCCAATGGGACAGGGGTCAAGAGACCCAGTACTTC

J gene: TRBJ2-7
clone size: .
D gene: .
V gene: TRBV7-4
CDR3 protein: CASSLARTVSYEQYF
CDR3 DNA: TGTGCCAGCAGCTTAGCCAGGACAGTCTCCTACGAGCAGTACTTC

J gene: TRBJ1-5
clone size: .
D gene: .
V gene: TRBV19
CDR3 protein: CASSILGDQPQHF
CDR3 DNA: TGTGCCAGTAGTATTTTGGGAGATCAGCCCCAGCATTTT

J gene: TRBJ2-7
clone size: .
D gene: TRBD1
V gene: TRBV6-5
CDR3 protein: CASIVSRTGGEQYF
CDR3 DNA: TGTGCCAGCATCGTATCACGGACAGGCGGTGAGCAGTACTTC

J gene: TRBJ2-2
clone size: .
D gene: .
V gene: TRBV2
CDR3 protein: CASSPEADTGELFF
CDR3 DNA: TGTGCCAGCAGTCCGGAAGCGGACACCGGGGAGCTGTTTTTT

J gene: TRBJ1-2
clone size: .
D gene: .
V gene: TRBV19
CDR3 protein: CASSNRNYGYTF
CDR3 DNA: TGTGCCAGTAGTAACAGGAACTATGGCTACACCTTC

J gene: TRBJ1-2
clone size: .
D gene: .
V gene: TRBV7-9
CDR3 protein: CASSRTPNYGYTF
CDR3 DNA: TGTGCCAGTAGCCGGACTCCCAACTATGGCTACACCTTC

J gene: TRBJ1-4
clone size: .
D gene: .
V gene: TRBV19
CDR3 protein: CASSTRLTDEKLFF
CDR3 DNA: TGTGCCAGTAGTACCCGCCTGACAGATGAAAAACTGTTTTTT

J gene: TRBJ1-5
clone size: once
D gene: .
V gene: TRBV4-1
CDR3 protein: CASSQDRGDQPQHF
CDR3 DNA: TGCGCCAGCAGCCAAGATCGCGGGGATCAGCCCCAGCATTTT

J gene: TRBJ1-1
clone size: .
D gene: TRBD1
V gene: TRBV19
CDR3 protein: CASTNRGKVAEAFF
CDR3 DNA: TGTGCCAGTACGAACAGGGGTAAGGTCGCTGAAGCTTTCTTT

J gene: TRBJ2-6
clone size: few
D gene: TRBD1
V gene: TRBV28
CDR3 protein: CASSYRGSGANVLTF
CDR3 DNA: TGTGCCAGCAGTTACAGGGGGTCAGGGGCCAACGTCCTGACTTTC

J gene: TRBJ1-2
clone size: .
D gene: .
V gene: TRBV4-2
CDR3 protein: CASSQNRDYGYTF
CDR3 DNA: TGTGCCAGCAGCCAGAACAGGGACTATGGCTACACCTTC

J gene: TRBJ2-2
clone size: few
D gene: .
V gene: TRBV30
CDR3 protein: CAWSVLRAITGELFF
CDR3 DNA: TGTGCCTGGAGTGTACTCAGGGCTATCACCGGGGAGCTGTTTTTT

J gene: TRBJ1-5
clone size: .
D gene: .
V gene: TRBV7-2
CDR3 protein: CASSLERNQPQHF
CDR3 DNA: TGTGCCAGCAGCTTAGAGCGGAATCAGCCCCAGCATTTT

J gene: TRBJ1-6
clone size: .
D gene: .
V gene: TRBV5-1
CDR3 protein: CASTHGVAYNSPLHF
CDR3 DNA: TGCGCCAGCACCCACGGAGTCGCCTATAATTCACCCCTCCACTTT

J gene: TRBJ1-5
clone size: few
D gene: TRBD1
V gene: TRBV19
CDR3 protein: CASRGQGNQPQHF
CDR3 DNA: TGTGCCAGTAGGGGACAGGGCAATCAGCCCCAGCATTTT

J gene: TRBJ2-7
clone size: .
D gene: TRBD1
V gene: TRBV19
CDR3 protein: CASSIDRGGEQYF
CDR3 DNA: TGTGCCAGTAGTATTGACAGGGGGGGCGAGCAGTACTTC

J gene: TRBJ2-3
clone size: .
D gene: TRBD2
V gene: TRBV6-5
CDR3 protein: CASRSGGAGTQYF
CDR3 DNA: TGTGCCAGCAGAAGCGGGGGGGCCGGTACGCAGTATTTT

J gene: TRBJ1-3
clone size: few
D gene: .
V gene: TRBV19
CDR3 protein: CATASGRSGNTIYF
CDR3 DNA: TGTGCCACTGCCTCAGGGCGCTCTGGAAACACCATATATTTT

J gene: TRBJ1-1
clone size: .
D gene: .
V gene: TRBV6-1
CDR3 protein: CASSLFQGVWTEAFF
CDR3 DNA: TGTGCCAGCAGCTTATTTCAGGGTGTATGGACTGAAGCTTTCTTT